A selection of T cell receptor beta chains follows, all from one sample in a study of shared clonotypes between healthy human individuals. Assay: immunoSEQ multiplex PCR; the TCRdb copy retains only in-frame clones and omits some. The sample has about 2.4 million clones; 93% are singletons. Sequencing was performed on naive CD4+ T cells from PBMCs. The receptors come from a man aged 18-30 years in good health. Some clones in this sample may be carry-over from other donors' samples. CDR3s include the opening cysteine and the closing phenylalanine or tryptophan. A D gene is named only where the DNA matches it firmly. Expanded clones are given a class, and other clones once, few, many or no size at all.

J	V	D	size	DNA	CDR3
TRBJ1-2	TRBV28	TRBD1	.	TGTGCCAGCAGTTTCGGGACAGGAGCTAACTATGGCTACACCTTC	CASSFGTGANYGYTF
TRBJ2-1	TRBV29-1	.	.	TGCAGCGTTGTGGGCTACCAGCAGTTCTTC	CSVVGYQQFF
TRBJ2-4	TRBV15	.	.	TGTGCCACCAGCAGAGATGAAGGTCCGTTTTTTTCCAAAAACATTCAGTACTTC	CATSRDEGPFFSKNIQYF
TRBJ1-6	TRBV28	TRBD1	.	TGTGCCAGCAGCCCAGGACAGGGGGCGCAGTCCTATAATTCACCCCTCCACTTT	CASSPGQGAQSYNSPLHF
TRBJ2-6	TRBV4-2	.	.	TGTGCCAGCAGTGGGATCGCCCGTTCTGGGGCCAACGTCCTGACTTTC	CASSGIARSGANVLTF
TRBJ2-1	TRBV6-5	.	once	TGTGCCAGCAGTTACTCGCCCAGCGCGCCCTACAATGAGCAGTTCTTC	CASSYSPSAPYNEQFF
TRBJ2-3	TRBV18	.	.	TGTGCCAGCTCAGGCGGACGCACAGATACGCAGTATTTT	CASSGGRTDTQYF
TRBJ2-1	TRBV19	.	.	TGTGCCAGTAGGCGCGGGTCAAGCTCCTACAATGAGCAGTTCTTC	CASRRGSSSYNEQFF
TRBJ1-2	TRBV6-5	TRBD1	once	TGTGCCAGCAGACTTGACAGGGGATATGGCTACACCTTC	CASRLDRGYGYTF
TRBJ2-2	TRBV6-4	TRBD2	.	TGTGCCAGCGCGGGACTAGCGGGCCACTCGAAGAACACCGGGGAGCTGTTTTTT	CASAGLAGHSKNTGELFF
TRBJ2-1	TRBV5-1	TRBD2	.	TGCGCCAGCAGCACTACTAGCGGGAGGCACGAGCAGTTCTTC	CASSTTSGRHEQFF
TRBJ1-2	TRBV29-1	TRBD1	.	TGCAGCGTTAACCGGGACAGGGATCATGGCTACACCTTC	CSVNRDRDHGYTF
TRBJ2-3	TRBV29-1	TRBD2	.	TGCAGCGTTGAAGGACTAGCGGAACTAGATACGCAGTATTTT	CSVEGLAELDTQYF
TRBJ2-5	TRBV5-1	.	.	TGCGCCAGCAGCCCAGAGGTGGGGGACCAAGAGACCCAGTACTTC	CASSPEVGDQETQYF
TRBJ1-4	TRBV27	.	.	TGTGCCAGCAGTCACCCACCTCCAGGGGAAACTAATGAAAAACTGTTTTTT	CASSHPPPGETNEKLFF
TRBJ2-1	TRBV10-3	TRBD2	.	TGTGCCATCAGTGTAGAGCGGGAGGTTAGAAATGAGCAGTTCTTC	CAISVEREVRNEQFF
TRBJ1-1	TRBV18	.	once	TGTGCCAGCTCACCTCTTCAGGGTTTGAACACTGAAGCTTTCTTT	CASSPLQGLNTEAFF
TRBJ2-7	TRBV29-1	.	.	TGCAGCGCCGCGCTCCGACTCGACGAGCAGTACTTC	CSAALRLDEQYF
TRBJ1-2	TRBV27	.	.	TGTGCCAGCAGTTTAGGGCCTGGAGGGATCTATGGCTACACCTTC	CASSLGPGGIYGYTF
TRBJ2-1	TRBV19	.	once	TGTGCCAGTATGAAGGGCCCTTCAACCTACAATGAGCAGTTCTTC	CASMKGPSTYNEQFF
TRBJ1-4	TRBV7-9	.	.	TGTGCCAGCGGAGAAGGAGGGCTCGGTAATGAAAAACTGTTTTTT	CASGEGGLGNEKLFF
TRBJ1-2	TRBV27	.	.	TGTGCCAGCAGTTTGCGGGACGGGGATGGCTACACCTTC	CASSLRDGDGYTF
TRBJ1-4	TRBV28	TRBD1	.	TGTGCCAGCAGGGGGGACAGTGAAAAACTGTTTTTT	CASRGDSEKLFF
TRBJ1-2	TRBV7-2	.	.	TGTGCCAGCAGCTTAGGTCGCTCGGGCTACACCTTC	CASSLGRSGYTF
TRBJ1-1	TRBV28	.	.	TGTGCCAGCAGTTTAGGGGGGGCAGGGAACACTGAAGCTTTCTTT	CASSLGGAGNTEAFF
TRBJ1-5	TRBV5-1	.	.	TGCGCCAGCAGCTTGGGCGACAGCCCCAATCAGCCCCAGCATTTT	CASSLGDSPNQPQHF
TRBJ2-7	TRBV28	.	.	TGTGCCAGCAGTGTGGGTTACGAGCAGTACTTC	CASSVGYEQYF
TRBJ1-5	TRBV6-5	.	.	TGTGCCAGTCGAATAGGGGCGAATAGCAATCAGCCCCAGCATTTT	CASRIGANSNQPQHF
TRBJ1-4	TRBV7-2	.	.	TGTGCCAGCAGGAGATTCGGACAGCTAAATGAAAAACTGTTTTTT	CASRRFGQLNEKLFF
TRBJ2-5	TRBV2	.	.	TGTGCCAGCAGTGCGACTTACCCTTGGGAAGAGACCCAGTACTTC	CASSATYPWEETQYF
TRBJ2-1	TRBV5-1	.	.	TGCGCCAGCAGCTTAGGACAATCCTACAATGAGCAGTTCTTC	CASSLGQSYNEQFF
TRBJ1-1	TRBV28	.	.	TGTGCCAGCAGTAGCCCCGGGGGGCAGGACACTGAAGCTTTCTTT	CASSSPGGQDTEAFF
TRBJ2-6	TRBV7-3	.	once	TGTGCCAGCAGCCCTTTCTTGTACCCTGGGGCCAACGTCCTGACTTTC	CASSPFLYPGANVLTF
TRBJ1-2	TRBV6-5	.	.	TGTGCCAGCACCCCCGGGACCGACTATGGCTACACCTTC	CASTPGTDYGYTF
TRBJ2-7	TRBV4-3	TRBD2	.	TGCGCCAGCAGCCGATTATTAGCGGGCGCCTACGAGCAGTACTTC	CASSRLLAGAYEQYF
TRBJ2-5	TRBV27	TRBD1	.	TGTGCCAGCAGTTTCCGGGACAGGGGTGGCCCGACCCAGTACTTC	CASSFRDRGGPTQYF
TRBJ1-2	TRBV28	TRBD1	few	TGTGCCAGCAGTACCTCGGGACAGGGGGACTATGGCTACACCTTC	CASSTSGQGDYGYTF
TRBJ2-5	TRBV15	TRBD2	.	TGTGCCACCAGCAGAGATACCCTAGCGGGAACCTCTGAGACCCAGTACTTC	CATSRDTLAGTSETQYF
TRBJ1-2	TRBV29-1	.	.	TGCAGCGTTGGCCCCCTCAGGGCTCCTGGCTACACCTTC	CSVGPLRAPGYTF
TRBJ2-3	TRBV10-3	TRBD2	.	TGTGCCATCAGTAAAGAAACCCCGGGACTAGCGGGAGGCCTTCGAGATACGCAGTATTTT	CAISKETPGLAGGLRDTQYF
TRBJ1-2	TRBV12-5	.	.	TGTGCTAGTGGTTTGTCCAACGGTCGATTTAACTATGGCTACACCTTC	CASGLSNGRFNYGYTF
TRBJ1-5	TRBV21-1	.	.	TGTGCCAGCAGCAACGAACGACAGGAAGATCAGCCCCAGCATTTT	CASSNERQEDQPQHF
TRBJ2-5	TRBV27	TRBD2	.	TGTGCCAGCAGCTCTTGGCTGCGGGAGGGGGAGACCCAGTACTTC	CASSSWLREGETQYF
TRBJ1-5	TRBV28	.	.	TGTGCCAGCAGTTTATTCAGACAGCCCCAGCATTTT	CASSLFRQPQHF
TRBJ2-3	TRBV5-4	TRBD2	.	TGTGCCAGCAGCTTGGTTGCGGGAGGCCGGGCAGATACGCAGTATTTT	CASSLVAGGRADTQYF
TRBJ2-1	TRBV9	TRBD2	.	TGTGCCAGCAGCAAGGCACTAGCGGGAGCTTACAATGAGCAGTTCTTC	CASSKALAGAYNEQFF
TRBJ1-5	TRBV4-3	.	.	TGCGCCAGCAGCCAAGAGTGGGATCAGCCCCAGCATTTT	CASSQEWDQPQHF
TRBJ2-2	TRBV30	TRBD2	.	TGTGCCTGGAGTCTGGGGGGGAGCGGGATCACCGGGGAGCTGTTTTTT	CAWSLGGSGITGELFF
TRBJ2-7	TRBV11-2	TRBD1	.	TGTGCCAGCAGCCCGTGGACAGGGGAAGGCGAGCAGTACTTC	CASSPWTGEGEQYF
TRBJ2-7	TRBV11-2	.	once	TGTGCCAGCAGCTTGGGGCAGGGGATCTTCTACGAGCAGTACTTC	CASSLGQGIFYEQYF
TRBJ2-1	TRBV4-1	TRBD2	once	TGCGCCAGCAGCCGCAGATCCAAGACTAGCGGGAGGGTATACAATGAGCAGTTCTTC	CASSRRSKTSGRVYNEQFF
TRBJ2-1	TRBV7-2	.	.	TGTGCCAGCAGCTTAGATAGGGGACCCTACAATGAGCAGTTCTTC	CASSLDRGPYNEQFF
TRBJ2-6	TRBV5-1	.	once	TGCGCCAGCCAAACTTCGGGATCTGGGGCCAACGTCCTGACTTTC	CASQTSGSGANVLTF
TRBJ2-7	TRBV6-1	TRBD1	.	TGTGCCAGCAGTGCTCCAGGACAGGGAATCGGCGAGCAGTACTTC	CASSAPGQGIGEQYF
TRBJ2-5	TRBV6-6	.	.	TGTGCCAGCACCTCCCCAGGGGCGGAGACCCAGTACTTC	CASTSPGAETQYF
TRBJ1-1	TRBV4-3	TRBD1	.	TGCGCCAGCAGCCATTCGGACAGGGAGAACACTGAAGCTTTCTTT	CASSHSDRENTEAFF
TRBJ2-7	TRBV9	.	.	TGTGCCAGCAGCCCCAACGCTCTGCGGGACGAGCAGTACTTC	CASSPNALRDEQYF
TRBJ2-6	TRBV18	.	.	TGTGCCAGCTCACCGATAGTGGGGGCCAACGTCCTGATTTTC	CASSPIVGANVLIF